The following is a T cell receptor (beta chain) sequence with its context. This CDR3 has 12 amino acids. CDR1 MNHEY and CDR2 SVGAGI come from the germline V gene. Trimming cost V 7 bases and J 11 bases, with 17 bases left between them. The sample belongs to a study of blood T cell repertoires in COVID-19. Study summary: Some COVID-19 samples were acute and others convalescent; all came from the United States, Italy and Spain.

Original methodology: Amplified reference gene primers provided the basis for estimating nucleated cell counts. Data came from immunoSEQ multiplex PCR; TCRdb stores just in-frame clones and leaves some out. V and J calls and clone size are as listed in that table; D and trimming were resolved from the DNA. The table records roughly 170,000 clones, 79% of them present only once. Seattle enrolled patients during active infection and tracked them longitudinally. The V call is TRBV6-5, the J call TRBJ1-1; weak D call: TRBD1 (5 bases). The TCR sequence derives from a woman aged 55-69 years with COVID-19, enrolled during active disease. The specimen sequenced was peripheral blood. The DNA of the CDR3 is TGTGCCAGCACCTCAAGGGGCACGATGGCTTTCTTT. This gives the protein CASTSRGTMAFF.